This TCR beta chain was profiled in a study of CD8 T cells in Susac syndrome. Study findings and constraints: Total CD8+ and CD8+ TEMRA repertoires contained roughly 17 and five Susac-specific public clones, respectively. Peak Susac CD8+ clonal expansion was seen in TEMRA cells and active patients.

To note about this clonotype: Its antigen is not identified.

Sequencing targeted TCR beta in blood CD8+ and CD4+ T cells. Random hexamers served to reverse transcribe about 0.5 to 1 ug RNA. TCRdb recomputed calls from the immunoSEQ multiplex PCR reads with MiXCR, one row per CDR3 protein. The data contain roughly 130,000 distinct CDR3 sequences, over 90% of them singletons. The germline V and J ends were trimmed by 6 bases and 4 bases, with 12 bases remaining between them. From germline, CDR1 is SNHLY and CDR2 FYNNEI. This CDR3 has 14 residues. Specimen: CD8+ T cells from PBMCs. The chain has TRBV2 and TRBJ1-4; no firm D call. The TCR comes from a human donor with Susac syndrome. CDR3 amino acids: CASRAGDYNEKLFF. CDR3 coding DNA: TGTGCCAGCAGAGCCGGGGATTATAATGAAAAACTGTTTTTT.